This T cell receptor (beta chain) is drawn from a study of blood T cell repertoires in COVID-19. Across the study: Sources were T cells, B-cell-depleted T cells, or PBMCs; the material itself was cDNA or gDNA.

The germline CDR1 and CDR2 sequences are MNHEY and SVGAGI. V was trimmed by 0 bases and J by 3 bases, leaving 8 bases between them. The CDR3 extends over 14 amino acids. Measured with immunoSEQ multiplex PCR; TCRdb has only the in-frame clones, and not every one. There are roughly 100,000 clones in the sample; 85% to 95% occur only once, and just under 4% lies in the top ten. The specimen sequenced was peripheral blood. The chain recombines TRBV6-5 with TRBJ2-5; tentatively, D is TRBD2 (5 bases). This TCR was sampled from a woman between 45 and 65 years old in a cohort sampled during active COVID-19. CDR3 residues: CASSYSRGKETQYF. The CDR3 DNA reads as TGTGCCAGCAGTTACTCCCGGGGTAAAGAGACCCAGTACTTC.